The 8 T cell receptor beta chains presented below share a single source sample, sequenced in a study of T cells in Graves' hyperthyroidism and ophthalmopathy. Amplification of TCR beta CDR3 regions was performed using RNA transcripts as template. A first-round RT-PCR of the TCR CDR3 used the HTBI primer set. TCRdb used MiXCR to reprocess the multiplex PCR reads, holding one entry per CDR3 protein. This table has about 180,000 distinct CDR3 sequences, approximately 15% appearing once. Sequencing was carried out using blood. These TCRs come from a woman aged 45-65 years with Graves' hyperthyroidism.

This clonotype has at least ten counts. The V call is TRBV2, the J call TRBJ2-7, with 9 nucleotides matching TRBD2. Germline V gene data show CDR1 as SNHLY and CDR2 as FYNNEI. The CDR3 runs to 17 residues. The V segment lost 0 bases and the J segment 5 bases; nucleotides outside the gene matches: 11. DNA of the CDR3: TGTGCCAGCAGTGAAGCCTCACACCCTAGCGGGGCGGACGAGCAGTACTTC. Translation gives CASSEASHPSGADEQYF.

With respect to this clonotype: A much larger clone sits a single nucleotide away, making a read error possible. Here the CDR3 reads CASKWGENTGALF. CDR3 DNA sequence: TGTGCCAGCAAGTGGGGGGAGAACACTGGAGCTCTCTTT. The chain carries TRBV2 and TRBJ1-1, with D possibly matching TRBD1 (5 bases). CDR3 length: 13 amino acids. Germline assignment: CDR1 SNHLY and CDR2 FYNNEI. The full variable domain, rest sourced from reference TRBV2 and TRBJ1-1, is EPEVTQTPSHQVTQMGQEVILRCVPISNHLYFYWYRQILGQKVEFLVSFYNNEISEKSEIFDDQFSVERPDGSNFTLKIRSTKLEDSAMYFCASKWGENTGALFGQGTRLTVV.

The sample holds many counts of this clonotype. J is TRBJ1-1 and V is TRBV2; D might be TRBD1 (5 bases). V lost 6 bases and J 0 bases, leaving 17 bases between the germline ends. This CDR3 has 16 residues. The germline V gene has CDR1 SNHLY and CDR2 FYNNEI. CDR3 loop: CASSLSRDLLNTEAFF. The CDR3 coding sequence is TGTGCCAGCAGCTTATCCCGGGACCTCCTGAACACTGAAGCTTTCTTT.

This clonotype was recorded at least ten times. The chain recombines TRBV7-3 with TRBJ2-1; perhaps TRBD2 as D (5 bases). V lost 5 bases and J 4 bases, leaving 9 bases between the germline ends. The CDR3 runs to 13 residues. Looked up from germline, CDR1 is SGHTA and CDR2 is FQGTGA. The CDR3: CASSQAVYNEQFF. CDR3 DNA: TGTGCCAGCAGCCAAGCGGTGTACAATGAGCAGTTCTTC.

This clonotype was observed at least ten times. J is TRBJ1-2 and V is TRBV28; tentatively, D is TRBD1 (6 bases). CDR1 and CDR2 (germline): MDHEN, SYDVKM. CDR3 length: 13 residues. V gave up 7 bases and J gave up 4 bases, with 13 bases separating them. In DNA, the CDR3 is TGTGCCAGCACGGGGGCGGGACCCTATGGCTACACCTTC. It translates to CASTGAGPYGYTF.

This clonotype has a count of ten or more. V and J are TRBV6-1 and TRBJ2-7; 11 bases fit TRBD2. The CDR3 length is 13 residues. From germline, CDR1 is MNHNS and CDR2 SASEGT. Losses at the gene ends were 7 bases for V and 7 bases for J; bases not matched to a gene: 6. The CDR3 is CASTSGGYSEQYF. The CDR3 DNA sequence: TGTGCCAGCACTAGCGGGGGGTACTCAGAGCAGTACTTC.

This clonotype was found many times. The chain has TRBV28 and TRBJ1-1; D unclear. V gave up 6 bases and J gave up 1 base, with 9 bases separating them. Germline CDR1 and CDR2: MDHEN and SYDVKM. The length of the CDR3 is 13 residues. The CDR3 nucleotides are TGTGCCAGCAGCGCCCTATCGAACACTGAAGCTTTCTTT. This codes for CASSALSNTEAFF.

The chain joins TRBV4-3 to TRBJ1-2; 10 positions match TRBD1. This CDR3 spans 15 amino acids. Germline CDR1 reads LGHNA; CDR2 reads YSLEER. The trim removed 4 bases at V and 5 bases at J, leaving 7 bases unmatched. CDR3 sequence: CASSPGTGVGYGYTF. Here the CDR3 DNA reads TGCGCCAGCAGCCCGGGGACAGGGGTTGGATATGGCTACACCTTC.